Presented here are 16 T cell receptor beta chains from one specimen sequenced in a study of T cells after yellow fever vaccination. TCRdb reprocessed the 5' RACE reads via MiXCR and lists one record per CDR3 protein. Of just over 300,000 distinct CDR3 sequences in the sample, roughly 3.5% are singletons; the top ten hold 20% to 30%. The sample consisted of PBMCs, taken on the day of the yellow fever booster vaccination. All receptors come from a man in his late teens or twenties who received the YFV17D yellow fever vaccine.

This clonotype was detected only a few times. V gene TRBV7-9 combines with J gene TRBJ1-5; D possibly corresponds to TRBD1 (6 bases). The germline CDR1 and CDR2 sequences are SEHNR and FQNEAQ (reference sequence). The CDR3 runs to 15 residues. V lost 0 bases to trimming and J lost 3 bases, with 9 bases between them. CDR3 region: CASSLAQGNNQPQHF. CDR3 nucleotides: TGTGCCAGCAGCTTAGCACAGGGAAACAATCAGCCCCAGCATTTT.

The sample holds a few counts of this clonotype. The chain links TRBV24-1 to TRBJ2-3; D perhaps matches TRBD2 (6 bases). Trimming removed 1 base at V and 2 bases at J, with 9 bases between. Germline V gene data show CDR1 as KGHDR and CDR2 as SFDVKD. CDR3 length: 15 residues. CDR3 amino acids: CATSDFWEDTDTQYF. CDR3 in DNA: TGTGCCACCAGTGATTTTTGGGAGGACACAGATACGCAGTATTTT.

This clonotype showed up just a few times. The chain employs TRBV7-9 and TRBJ2-5, with D possibly matching TRBD2 (5 bases). There are 15 residues in the CDR3. Per the germline V gene, CDR1 is SEHNR and CDR2 is FQNEAQ (reference sequence). The ends were cut back, 4 bases at V and 5 bases at J, with 17 bases in the middle. The chain's CDR3 is CASSYYDGESETQYF. CDR3 bases: TGTGCCAGCAGCTATTATGACGGGGAATCGGAGACCCAGTACTTC. Full variable domain (rest looked up from reference TRBV7-9 and TRBJ2-5): DTGVSQNPRHKITKRGQNVTFRCDPISEHNRLYWYRQTLGQGPEFLTYFQNEAQLEKSRLLSDRFSAERPKGSFSTLEIQRTEQGDSAMYLCASSYYDGESETQYFGPGTRLLVL.

This clonotype showed up many times. The chain has TRBV5-1 and TRBJ2-7; no reliable D call. The V gene's germline CDR1 is SGHRS and CDR2 YFSETQ. The V gene lost 1 base and the J gene lost 4 bases, with 9 bases spanning the gap. This CDR3 region has 13 residues. CDR3 sequence: CASSLNFDYEQYF. In nucleotides, the CDR3 is TGCGCCAGCAGCTTGAACTTTGATTACGAGCAGTACTTC.

This chain links TRBV12-3 or TRBV12-4 with TRBJ1-6, with TRBD1 matching 7 bases. V shed 7 bases, J shed 10 bases, and the junction held 7 bases outside the gene matches. The CDR3 extends over 13 amino acids. CDR3 in DNA: TGTGCCAGCACCGGGACAGACGCATCACCCCTCCACTTT. It codes for CASTGTDASPLHF.

A remark on this clonotype: An end of the junction does not agree with germline; a read error may underlie this. The chain combines TRBV7-7 with TRBJ2-1, with 7 bases lining up with TRBD2. CDR1 is SSHAT, CDR2 FNYEAQ, per germline (reference sequence). CDR3 length: 15 amino acids. The CDR3 spells CASSSGLGSYNEQFF. CDR3 DNA sequence: TGTGCTAGCAGCTCCGGACTAGGTTCCTACAATGAGCAGTTCTTC.

The genes are TRBV6-6 and TRBJ2-3; possibly TRBD1 for D (6 bases). Germline-derived CDR1 and CDR2 are MNHNY and SVGAGI (reference sequence). V lost 8 bases and J lost 3, with 15 bases in between. The length of the CDR3 is 14 residues. DNA of the CDR3: TGTGCCAGCGAGGACAGAAGATTGACAGATACGCAGTATTTT. This gives the protein CASEDRRLTDTQYF.

At least ten counts were recorded for this clonotype. The chain links TRBV6-5 to TRBJ2-5; tentative D call: TRBD1 (5 bases). CDR3 length equals 14 residues. Germline values: CDR1 MNHEY, CDR2 SVGAGI. The V end was cut by 2 bases, the J end by 10 bases, with 17 bases between. The DNA of the CDR3 is TGTGCCAGCAGTTACGAAAGACAGACCCCGTTCCAGTACTTC. Protein product: CASSYERQTPFQYF.

This clonotype was seen repeatedly, ten times or more. The genes are TRBV6-5 and TRBJ2-1; 7 bases map to TRBD2. J was trimmed by 9 bases and V by 11 bases; bases with no gene match: 13. The CDR3 spans 13 residues. Germline assignment: CDR1 MNHEY and CDR2 SVGAGI. The CDR3 protein is CASEAGLKGEQFF. CDR3 bases: TGTGCCTCAGAAGCGGGATTGAAGGGTGAGCAGTTCTTC.

This clonotype was counted ten times or more. CDR3 bases: TGTGCCAGCAGCCCCGGGCCCGGGAGGGACACCATATATTTT. It specifies CASSPGPGRDTIYF. V usage is TRBV7-2 and J usage is TRBJ1-3; D unresolved. Trimming took 5 bases from V and 8 from J, leaving 16 bases between them. The germline V gene has CDR1 SGHTA and CDR2 FQGNSA. The CDR3 consists of 14 residues.

This clonotype was observed many times. This chain joins TRBV7-9 and TRBJ2-5, with 9 nucleotides matching TRBD1. V was pared by 5 bases and J by 3 bases, with 10 bases of the junction left unmatched. Germline V gene sequence: CDR1 SEHNR, CDR2 FQNEAQ (reference sequence). The CDR3 consists of 16 residues. CDR3: CASSVLARTGEETQYF. The CDR3 bases are TGTGCCAGCAGCGTCCTGGCCCGGACAGGGGAAGAGACCCAGTACTTC.

This clonotype showed up just a few times. The V gene is TRBV14, the J gene TRBJ1-2; 8 bases align to TRBD1. The CDR3 contains 16 residues. Trimming cost V 1 base and J 8 bases; bases outside gene matches: 12. The germline CDR1 and CDR2 sequences are SGHDN and FVKESK. CDR3 nucleotide sequence: TGTGCCAGCAGCCAAGGGCCTGGCAGGGGGCTTTTCGGCTACACCTTC. It yields the protein CASSQGPGRGLFGYTF.

The chain is built from TRBV12-2 and TRBJ1-5. TRBV12-2 is a known pseudogene. The CDR3 is 18 residues long. The CDR3 protein is CASRPFIGGRESNQPQHF. Here the CDR3 DNA reads TGTGCAAGTCGCCCCTTTATCGGGGGGAGGGAGAGCAATCAGCCCCAGCATTTT.

This clonotype was seen a handful of times. The gene calls are TRBV7-2 and TRBJ2-1; 11 nucleotides agree with TRBD2. The trim removed 8 bases at V and 2 bases at J, leaving 14 bases unmatched. This CDR3 spans 18 amino acids. CDR1 is SGHTA, CDR2 FQGNSA, per germline. Written as DNA, the CDR3 is TGTGCCAGCCGAAGTCCTAGCCTAGCGGGGGGCGCCTACAATGAGCAGTTCTTC. As protein: CASRSPSLAGGAYNEQFF.

This clonotype was seen repeatedly, ten times or more. This chain connects TRBV28 to TRBJ2-6, with D possibly TRBD1 on 5 matching bases. This CDR3 contains 15 residues. Between the trimmed V and J ends, which lost 2 bases and 4 bases, there was a span of 9 bases. Germline values: CDR1 MDHEN, CDR2 SYDVKM. Here the CDR3 reads CASSLQGPGANVLTF. The CDR3 nucleotides are TGTGCCAGCAGTTTACAGGGCCCCGGGGCCAACGTCCTGACTTTC.

This clonotype has ten or more counts. J is TRBJ2-7 and V is TRBV25-1; D ambiguous. The V gene's germline CDR1 is MGHDK and CDR2 SYGVNS. The V and J ends lost 4 bases and 4 bases respectively, with 8 bases between them. This CDR3 has 12 amino acids. The DNA of the CDR3 is TGTGCCAGCAGTGGGCACCTGTACGAGCAGTACTTC. It codes for CASSGHLYEQYF.